This TCR beta chain came from a study of blood T cells in healthy people across ages. Study-wide results and limits: Among long-lived donors, naive CD4+ cells were more numerous and diversity higher than in aged donors. Estimates of diversity drawn from one million T cells were considered underestimates.

A word on this clonotype: Antigen: not known.

Samples had at least 7 million PBMCs isolated from them. The CDR3 spans 13 residues. Germline CDR1 and CDR2: DFQATT and SNEGSKA (reference sequence). Trimming took 0 bases from V and 15 from J, leaving 18 bases between them. A sample-barcoded 5' primer and a J-beta primer mix were used in a second PCR of about 7 to 11 cycles. Every single cDNA molecule received a tag from a template-switch adaptor with 12 random nucleotides. TCRdb fed the 5' RACE reads into MiXCR, producing one record per CDR3 protein. The sample lists 550,000 to 800,000 distinct CDR3 sequences, about 21% occurring once. Input material: blood. This TCR was recovered from a man aged 65-85 years in good health. The chain links TRBV20-1 to TRBJ2-1; D is perhaps TRBD1 (5 bases). CDR3: CSARDGASNVGFF. The CDR3 nucleotides are TGCAGTGCTAGAGATGGGGCCAGCAATGTTGGGTTCTTC.